The T cell receptor beta chain under discussion was sequenced for a study of blood T cell repertoires in COVID-19. Produced via immunoSEQ multiplex PCR; TCRdb's table is partial and in-frame only. The sample consists of hundreds of thousands of clones, roughly four fifths of them appearing once. CDR1 is LNHNV and CDR2 is YYDKDF in the germline V gene (reference sequence). The CDR3 is made up of 13 amino acids. V was clipped by 0 bases and J by 6 bases; unmatched bases: 0. The chain combines TRBV15 with TRBJ1-2; 8 positions match TRBD1. The sample comprised PBMCs or T cells enriched from blood (not recorded which). The sequence came from a woman aged 55-75 years who had recovered from COVID-19. CDR3 region: CATSREQGDGYTF. DNA of the CDR3: TGTGCCACCAGCAGAGAACAGGGGGATGGCTACACCTTC.